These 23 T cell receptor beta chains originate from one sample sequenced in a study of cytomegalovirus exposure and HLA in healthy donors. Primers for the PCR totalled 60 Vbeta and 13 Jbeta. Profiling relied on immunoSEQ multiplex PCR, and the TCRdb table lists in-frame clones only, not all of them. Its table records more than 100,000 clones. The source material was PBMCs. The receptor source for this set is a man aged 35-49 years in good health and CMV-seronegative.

This CDR3 reads CASSPDRENGELFF. The DNA for the CDR3 is TGCGCCAGCAGCCCGGACAGGGAGAACGGGGAGCTGTTTTTT. J is TRBJ2-2 and V is TRBV5-1, with 8 bases aligning to TRBD1. V shed 4 bases and J 7 bases; nucleotides not matched to a gene: 6. The CDR3 is 14 residues long. CDR1 SGHRS and CDR2 YFSETQ come from the germline V gene.

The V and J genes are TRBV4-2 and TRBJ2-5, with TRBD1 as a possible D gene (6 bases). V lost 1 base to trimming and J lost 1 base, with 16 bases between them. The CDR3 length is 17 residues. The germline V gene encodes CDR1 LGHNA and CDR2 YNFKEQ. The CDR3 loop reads CASSQGSGWTAQETQYF. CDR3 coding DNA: TGTGCCAGCAGCCAAGGGTCAGGGTGGACAGCCCAAGAGACCCAGTACTTC.

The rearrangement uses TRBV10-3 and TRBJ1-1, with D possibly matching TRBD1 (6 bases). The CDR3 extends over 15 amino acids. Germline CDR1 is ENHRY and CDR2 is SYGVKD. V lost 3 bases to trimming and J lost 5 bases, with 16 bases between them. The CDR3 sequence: CAISESGGPTTEAFF. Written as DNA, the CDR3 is TGTGCCATCAGTGAATCGGGGGGCCCGACAACTGAAGCTTTCTTT.

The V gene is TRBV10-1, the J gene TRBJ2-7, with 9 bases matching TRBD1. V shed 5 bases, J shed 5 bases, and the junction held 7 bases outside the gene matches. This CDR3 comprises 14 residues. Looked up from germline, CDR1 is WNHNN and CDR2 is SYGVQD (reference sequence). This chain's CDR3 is CASSPGTGQHEQYF. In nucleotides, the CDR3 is TGCGCCAGCAGTCCCGGGACAGGGCAACACGAGCAGTACTTC.

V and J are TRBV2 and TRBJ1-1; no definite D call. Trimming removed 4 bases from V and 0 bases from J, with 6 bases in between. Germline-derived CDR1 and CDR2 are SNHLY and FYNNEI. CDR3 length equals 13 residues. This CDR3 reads CASSGAMNTEAFF. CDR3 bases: TGTGCCAGCAGTGGGGCCATGAACACTGAAGCTTTCTTT.

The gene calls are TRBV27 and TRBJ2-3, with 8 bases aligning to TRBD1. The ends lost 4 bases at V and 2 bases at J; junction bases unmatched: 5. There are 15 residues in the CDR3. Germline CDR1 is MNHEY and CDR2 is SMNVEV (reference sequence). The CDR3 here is CASSYQGASTDTQYF. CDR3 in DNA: TGTGCCAGCAGTTACCAGGGGGCCTCCACAGATACGCAGTATTTT.

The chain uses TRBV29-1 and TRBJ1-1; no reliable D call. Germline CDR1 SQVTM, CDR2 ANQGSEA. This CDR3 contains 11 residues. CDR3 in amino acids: CRGGRDTEAFF. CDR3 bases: TGCAGAGGAGGGAGGGACACTGAAGCTTTCTTT.

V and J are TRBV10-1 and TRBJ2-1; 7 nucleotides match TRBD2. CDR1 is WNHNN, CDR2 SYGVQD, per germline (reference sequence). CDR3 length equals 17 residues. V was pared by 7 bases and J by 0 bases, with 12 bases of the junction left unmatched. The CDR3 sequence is CASTSGRLGSSYNEQFF. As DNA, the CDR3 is TGCGCCAGCACCTCCGGGAGGCTCGGGAGCTCCTACAATGAGCAGTTCTTC.

The CDR3 sequence is CSGGADATNEKLFF. CDR3 bases: TGCAGCGGGGGAGCAGATGCAACTAATGAAAAACTGTTTTTT. The chain joins TRBV29-1 to TRBJ1-4; D ambiguous. The germline CDR1 and CDR2 sequences are SQVTM and ANQGSEA. V lost 7 bases, J lost 0 bases, and 12 bases lay in between. This CDR3 is built from 14 residues.

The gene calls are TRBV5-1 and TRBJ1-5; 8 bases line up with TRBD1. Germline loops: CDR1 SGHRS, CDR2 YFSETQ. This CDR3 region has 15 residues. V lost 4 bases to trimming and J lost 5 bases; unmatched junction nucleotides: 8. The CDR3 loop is CASSTTGEIHQPQHF. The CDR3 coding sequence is TGCGCCAGCAGCACGACAGGGGAGATACATCAGCCCCAGCATTTT. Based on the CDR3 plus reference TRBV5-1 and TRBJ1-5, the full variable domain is KAGVTQTPRYLIKTRGQQVTLSCSPISGHRSVSWYQQTPGQGLQFLFEYFSETQRNKGNFPGRFSGRQFSNSRSEMNVSTLELGDSALYLCASSTTGEIHQPQHFGDGTRLSIL.

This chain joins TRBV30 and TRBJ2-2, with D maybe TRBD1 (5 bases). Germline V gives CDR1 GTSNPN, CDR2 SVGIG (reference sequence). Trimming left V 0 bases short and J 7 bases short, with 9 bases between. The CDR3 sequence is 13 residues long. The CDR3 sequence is CAWSVIRGGELFF. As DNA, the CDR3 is TGTGCCTGGAGTGTAATAAGGGGCGGGGAGCTGTTTTTT.

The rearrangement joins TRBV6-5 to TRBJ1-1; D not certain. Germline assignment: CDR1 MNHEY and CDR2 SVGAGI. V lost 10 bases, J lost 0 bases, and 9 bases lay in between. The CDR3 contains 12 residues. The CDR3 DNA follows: TGTGCCACCAGAGAGTTGAACACTGAAGCTTTCTTT. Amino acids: CATRELNTEAFF.

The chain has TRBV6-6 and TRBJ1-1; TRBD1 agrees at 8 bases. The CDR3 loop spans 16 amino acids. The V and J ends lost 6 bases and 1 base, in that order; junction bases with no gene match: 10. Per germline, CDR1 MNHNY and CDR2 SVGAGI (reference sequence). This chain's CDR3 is CASRSPSTGANTEAFF. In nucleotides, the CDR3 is TGTGCCAGCAGAAGCCCTTCGACAGGGGCGAACACTGAAGCTTTCTTT.

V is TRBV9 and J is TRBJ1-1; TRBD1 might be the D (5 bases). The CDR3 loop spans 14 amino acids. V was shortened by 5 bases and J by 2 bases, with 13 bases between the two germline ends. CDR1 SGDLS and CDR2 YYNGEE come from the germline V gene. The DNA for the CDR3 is TGTGCCAGCAGTCGGGACTACTCTAACACTGAAGCTTTCTTT. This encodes CASSRDYSNTEAFF.

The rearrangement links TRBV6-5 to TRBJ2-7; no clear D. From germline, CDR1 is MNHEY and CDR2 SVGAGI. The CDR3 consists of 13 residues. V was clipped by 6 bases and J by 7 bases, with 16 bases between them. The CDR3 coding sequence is TGTGCCAGCAGAAGCCCCCTAGTCTGGGAGCAGTACTTC. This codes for CASRSPLVWEQYF.

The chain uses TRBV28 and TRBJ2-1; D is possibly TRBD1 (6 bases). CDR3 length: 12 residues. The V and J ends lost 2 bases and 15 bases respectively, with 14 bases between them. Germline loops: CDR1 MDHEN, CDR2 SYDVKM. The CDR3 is CASSLIQGIMFF. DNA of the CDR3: TGTGCCAGCAGTTTAATACAGGGCATAATGTTCTTC.

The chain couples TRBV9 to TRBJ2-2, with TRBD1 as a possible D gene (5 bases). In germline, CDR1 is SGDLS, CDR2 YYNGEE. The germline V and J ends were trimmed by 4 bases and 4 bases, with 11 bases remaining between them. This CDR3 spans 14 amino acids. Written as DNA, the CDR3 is TGTGCCAGCAGCCGAGAAGGGGTCACCGGGGAGCTGTTTTTT. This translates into CASSREGVTGELFF.

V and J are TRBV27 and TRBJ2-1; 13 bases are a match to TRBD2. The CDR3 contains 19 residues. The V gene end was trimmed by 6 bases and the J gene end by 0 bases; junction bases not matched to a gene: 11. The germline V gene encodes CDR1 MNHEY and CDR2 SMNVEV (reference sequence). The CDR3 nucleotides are TGTGCCAGCAGGCCACGGACTAGCGGGGGCCTTAGCTCCTACAATGAGCAGTTCTTC. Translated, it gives CASRPRTSGGLSSYNEQFF.

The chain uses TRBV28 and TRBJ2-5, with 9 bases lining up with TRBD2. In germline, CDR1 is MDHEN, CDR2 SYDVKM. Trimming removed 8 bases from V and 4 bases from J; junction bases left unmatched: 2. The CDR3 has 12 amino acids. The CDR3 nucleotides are TGTGCCAGCGAGCGGGGGGCAGAGACCCAGTACTTC. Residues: CASERGAETQYF.

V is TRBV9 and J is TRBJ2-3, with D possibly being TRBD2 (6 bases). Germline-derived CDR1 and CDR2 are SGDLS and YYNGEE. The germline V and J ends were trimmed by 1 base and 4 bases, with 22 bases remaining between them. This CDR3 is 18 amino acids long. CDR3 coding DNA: TGTGCCAGCAGCGTAAAAGGAGGCGGGGTTGGTCGAGCAGATACGCAGTATTTT. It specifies CASSVKGGGVGRADTQYF.

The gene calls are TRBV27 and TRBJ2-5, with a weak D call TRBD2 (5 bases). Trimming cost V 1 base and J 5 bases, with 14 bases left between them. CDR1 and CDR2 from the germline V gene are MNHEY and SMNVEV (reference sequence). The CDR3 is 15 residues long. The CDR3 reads CASSLLIGGWETQYF. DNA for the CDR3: TGTGCCAGCAGTTTATTGATAGGAGGATGGGAGACCCAGTACTTC.

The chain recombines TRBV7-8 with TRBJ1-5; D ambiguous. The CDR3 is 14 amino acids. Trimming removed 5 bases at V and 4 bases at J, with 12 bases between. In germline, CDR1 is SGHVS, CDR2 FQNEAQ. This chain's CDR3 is CASSTRRSNQPQHF. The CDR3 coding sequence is TGTGCCAGCAGCACTCGACGGAGTAATCAGCCCCAGCATTTT.

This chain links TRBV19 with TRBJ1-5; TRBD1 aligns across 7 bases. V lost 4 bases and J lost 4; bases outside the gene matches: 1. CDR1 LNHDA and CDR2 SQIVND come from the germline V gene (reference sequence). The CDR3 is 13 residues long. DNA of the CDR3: TGTGCCAGTAGTAGGGACAGAAATCAGCCCCAGCATTTT. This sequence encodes CASSRDRNQPQHF.